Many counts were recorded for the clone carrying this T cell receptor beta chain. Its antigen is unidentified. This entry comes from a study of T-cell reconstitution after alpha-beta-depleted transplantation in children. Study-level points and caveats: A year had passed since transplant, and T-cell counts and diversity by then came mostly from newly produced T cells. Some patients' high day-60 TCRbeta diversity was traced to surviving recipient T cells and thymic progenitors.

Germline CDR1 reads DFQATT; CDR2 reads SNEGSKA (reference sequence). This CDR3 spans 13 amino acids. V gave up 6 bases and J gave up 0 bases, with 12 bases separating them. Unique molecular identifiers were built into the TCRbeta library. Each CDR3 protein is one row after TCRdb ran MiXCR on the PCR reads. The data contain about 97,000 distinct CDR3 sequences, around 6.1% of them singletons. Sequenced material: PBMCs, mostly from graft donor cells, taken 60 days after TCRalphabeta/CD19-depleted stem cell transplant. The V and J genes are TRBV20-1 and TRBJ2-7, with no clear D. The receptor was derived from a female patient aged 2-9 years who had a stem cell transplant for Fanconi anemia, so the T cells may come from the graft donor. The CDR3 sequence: CSARQGSSYEQYF. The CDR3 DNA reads TGCAGTGCGAGACAAGGAAGCTCCTACGAGCAGTACTTC.